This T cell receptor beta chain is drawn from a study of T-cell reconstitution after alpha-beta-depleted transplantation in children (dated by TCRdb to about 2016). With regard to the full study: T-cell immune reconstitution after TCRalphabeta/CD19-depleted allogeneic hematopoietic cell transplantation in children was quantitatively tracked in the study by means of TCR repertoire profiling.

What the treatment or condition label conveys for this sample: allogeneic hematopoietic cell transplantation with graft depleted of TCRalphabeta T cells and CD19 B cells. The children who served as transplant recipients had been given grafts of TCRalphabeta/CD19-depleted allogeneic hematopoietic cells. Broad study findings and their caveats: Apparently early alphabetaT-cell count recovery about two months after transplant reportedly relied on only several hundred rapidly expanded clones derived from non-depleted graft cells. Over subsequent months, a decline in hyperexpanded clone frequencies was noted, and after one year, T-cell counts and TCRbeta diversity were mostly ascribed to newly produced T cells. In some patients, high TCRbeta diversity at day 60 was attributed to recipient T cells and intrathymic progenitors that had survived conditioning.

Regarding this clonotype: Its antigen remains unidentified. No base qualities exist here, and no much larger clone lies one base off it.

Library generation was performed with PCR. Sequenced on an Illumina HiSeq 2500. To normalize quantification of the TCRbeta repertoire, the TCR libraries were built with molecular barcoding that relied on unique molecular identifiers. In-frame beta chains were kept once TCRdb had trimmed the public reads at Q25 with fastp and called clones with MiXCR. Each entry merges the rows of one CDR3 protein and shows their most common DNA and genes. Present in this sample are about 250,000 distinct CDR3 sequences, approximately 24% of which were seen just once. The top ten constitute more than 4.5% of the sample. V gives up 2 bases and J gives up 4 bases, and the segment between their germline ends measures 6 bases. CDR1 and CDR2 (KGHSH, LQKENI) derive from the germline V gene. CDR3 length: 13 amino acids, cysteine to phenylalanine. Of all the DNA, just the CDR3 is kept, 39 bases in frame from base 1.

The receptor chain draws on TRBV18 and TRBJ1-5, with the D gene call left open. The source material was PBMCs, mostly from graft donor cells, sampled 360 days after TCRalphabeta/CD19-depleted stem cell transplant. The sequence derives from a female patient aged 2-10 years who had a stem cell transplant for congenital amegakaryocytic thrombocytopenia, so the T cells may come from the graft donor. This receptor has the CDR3 CASSPDVNQPQHF. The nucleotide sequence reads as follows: TGTGCCAGCTCACCAGATGTTAATCAGCCCCAGCATTTT.